The 23 T cell receptor beta chains below come from one sample, sequenced in a study of T-cell reconstitution after alpha-beta-depleted transplantation in children. Unique molecular identifiers were used to barcode this TCRbeta library. TCRdb called the PCR reads again in MiXCR, with one record for every CDR3 protein. The sample comprises hundreds of thousands of distinct CDR3 sequences, 10% to 15% of which are singletons, and approximately 0.8% rests with the top ten. The specimen comprised PBMCs, sampled before TCRalphabeta/CD19-depleted stem cell transplant. These receptors were collected from a girl aged 2-10 years with congenital amegakaryocytic thrombocytopenia, due to receive a stem cell transplant.

This clonotype was seen ten or more times. CDR3 loop: CSVKTSGSYEQYF. In nucleotides, the CDR3 is TGCAGCGTTAAGACTAGCGGGAGCTACGAGCAGTACTTC. The rearrangement links TRBV29-1 to TRBJ2-7; 12 bases fit TRBD2. The CDR3 covers 13 residues. Losses at the gene ends were 5 bases for V and 3 bases for J; bases not matched to a gene: 2. Looked up from germline, CDR1 is SQVTM and CDR2 is ANQGSEA.

This clonotype came up many times. V gene TRBV7-2 combines with J gene TRBJ1-1; D gene unclear. This CDR3 has 14 amino acids. Trimming shortened V by 4 bases and J by 1 base, and 10 bases separated the two germline ends. The germline CDR1 and CDR2 sequences are SGHTA and FQGNSA. The CDR3 DNA is TGTGCCAGCAGCTCCCACCGATCGAACACTGAAGCTTTCTTT. Residues: CASSSHRSNTEAFF.

A few counts support this clonotype. This chain joins TRBV20-1 and TRBJ2-5, with 7 bases identical to TRBD2. This CDR3 region has 16 residues. From germline, CDR1 is DFQATT and CDR2 SNEGSKA (reference sequence). V lost 3 bases, J lost 4 bases, and 14 bases stayed unmatched. CDR3 bases: TGCAGTGCTAGGTCCGGACTAGTCACAGAGGGAGAGACCCAGTACTTC. Protein product: CSARSGLVTEGETQYF.

This clonotype has only a few counts. The V gene is TRBV5-1, the J gene TRBJ2-2; TRBD2 aligns across 9 bases. After removal of 4 bases from V and 2 bases from J, the junction contained 6 bases not matched to a gene. Per the germline V gene, CDR1 is SGHRS and CDR2 is YFSETQ. The CDR3 contains 16 residues. CDR3 sequence: CASSLGGLANTGELFF. DNA for the CDR3: TGCGCCAGCAGCCTGGGGGGACTAGCCAACACCGGGGAGCTGTTTTTT.

This clonotype was detected many times. Here the CDR3 DNA reads TGTGCCAGCAGCTTAGAGGTCGCTCCCTATACGCAGTATTTT. Translation gives CASSLEVAPYTQYF. The chain recombines TRBV7-2 with TRBJ2-3; D gene ambiguous. Germline lookup yields CDR1 SGHTA and CDR2 FQGNSA. Trimming shortened V by 1 base and J by 7 bases, and 12 bases separated the two germline ends. This CDR3 has 14 amino acids.

The rearrangement uses TRBV18 and TRBJ2-7; TRBD1 agrees at 7 bases. This CDR3 contains 14 residues. The V and J ends lost 4 bases and 5 bases, in that order; junction bases with no gene match: 8. CDR1 and CDR2 (germline): KGHSH, LQKENI. CDR3 amino acids: CASSRGRQGDEQYF. CDR3 nucleotide sequence: TGTGCCAGCTCACGAGGAAGACAGGGTGACGAGCAGTACTTC.

The gene calls are TRBV20-1 and TRBJ2-7, with 12 bases identical to TRBD2. In germline, CDR1 is DFQATT, CDR2 SNEGSKA (reference sequence). The CDR3 runs 11 residues. CDR3 coding DNA: TGCAGTGCTACTCTAGCGGGAGGGCCCCGAGTC. The encoded protein is CSATLAGGPRV.

This clonotype was counted between two and nine times. CDR3 loop: CASSQRQDTQETQYF. CDR3 nucleotides: TGCGCCAGCAGCCAACGACAGGACACCCAAGAGACCCAGTACTTC. The J gene is TRBJ2-5, the V gene TRBV4-1; perhaps TRBD1 as D (6 bases). Germline V gives CDR1 MGHRA, CDR2 YSYEKL. The CDR3 is 15 amino acids. Trimming pared 2 bases from V and 1 base from J, leaving 11 bases between.

In regard to this clonotype: One junction end does not reproduce the germline sequence, and a read error may be involved. The chain has TRBV11-2 and TRBJ2-1, with a tentative D call TRBD2 (7 bases). The CDR3 runs to 15 residues. Per germline, CDR1 SGHAT and CDR2 FQNNGV. CDR3 coding DNA: TGTGCCAGCAGCTTAGGTGGGAGTAGGGGGGGTGAGCAGTCCTTC. It encodes CASSLGGSRGGEQSF.

In its sample, this clonotype was seen a few times. The chain links TRBV21-1 to TRBJ2-4; the D call of TRBD2 is as the table states it, not checked on the DNA. TRBV21-1 is flagged as a pseudogene. CDR3 length: 14 residues. The CDR3 bases are TGTGCCAGAGGGTACGGGAGGAACCGGTACATTCAGTACTTC. Translated, it gives CARGYGRNRYIQYF.

The chain joins TRBV28 to TRBJ2-1; no reliable D call. Looked up from germline, CDR1 is MDHEN and CDR2 is SYDVKM. Trimming took off 8 bases at V and 10 bases at J, with 18 bases between the two ends. The CDR3 is 13 residues long. CDR3 nucleotide sequence: TGTGCCAGCGGGGAAGTGGACCCACCGGAGCAGTTCTTC. This encodes CASGEVDPPEQFF.

The genes are TRBV27 and TRBJ1-6; D ambiguous. Looked up from germline, CDR1 is MNHEY and CDR2 is SMNVEV (reference sequence). The CDR3 extends over 17 amino acids. V shed 8 bases and J shed 10 bases, with 27 bases lying between them. CDR3 sequence reads: CASGPGWGKADGSPLHF. CDR3 DNA sequence: TGTGCCAGCGGTCCGGGATGGGGTAAGGCTGATGGATCACCCCTCCACTTT.

The chain joins TRBV5-1 to TRBJ2-1; TRBD1 might be the D (5 bases). CDR3 length: 15 residues. The V gene lost 3 bases and the J gene lost 0 bases, with 10 bases spanning the gap. CDR1 is SGHRS, CDR2 YFSETQ, per germline. In DNA form, the CDR3 reads TGCGCCAGCAGCTCCATGCAGGGCTCCTACAATGAGCAGTTCTTC. It encodes CASSSMQGSYNEQFF.

This clonotype was counted many times. This sequence joins TRBV20-1 and TRBJ2-7; TRBD2 agrees at 10 bases. Per germline, CDR1 DFQATT and CDR2 SNEGSKA (reference sequence). V was clipped by 3 bases and J by 7 bases; unmatched bases: 6. The CDR3 has 13 residues. The DNA for the CDR3 is TGCAGTGCTAGGCTAGCGGGAGTGCAAGAGCAGTACTTC. Translated: CSARLAGVQEQYF.

This clonotype showed up many times. The rearrangement joins TRBV27 to TRBJ2-7; 7 bases line up with TRBD2. Looked up from germline, CDR1 is MNHEY and CDR2 is SMNVEV (reference sequence). The CDR3 runs 15 residues. Trimming removed 4 bases from V and 2 bases from J; junction bases left unmatched: 8. DNA of the CDR3: TGTGCCAGCAGTTCACCTCCGGGACTACCCTACGAGCAGTACTTC. Its translation: CASSSPPGLPYEQYF.

The chain combines TRBV7-8 with TRBJ2-1; 11 nucleotides match TRBD2. CDR3 length: 14 amino acids. The germline V gene has CDR1 SGHVS and CDR2 FQNEAQ. The V and J ends lost 3 bases and 10 bases, in that order; junction bases with no gene match: 5. The CDR3, as DNA: TGTGCCAGCAGCTTTGTCCTAGCGGGAGGAGAGCAGTTCTTC. Translating it yields CASSFVLAGGEQFF.

This clonotype has ten or more counts. The rearrangement links TRBV5-1 to TRBJ2-1, with D perhaps matching TRBD2 (5 bases). The CDR3 loop spans 15 amino acids. V was trimmed by 4 bases and J by 4 bases, leaving 15 bases between them. CDR1 is SGHRS and CDR2 is YFSETQ in the germline V gene. In DNA, the CDR3 is TGCGCCAGCAGCCCACTAGAGAGTAGGTACAATGAGCAGTTCTTC. This encodes CASSPLESRYNEQFF.

This clonotype was observed a few times. CDR3 residues: CASSLRDRTSGYTF. CDR3 nucleotide sequence: TGCGCCAGCAGCCTCCGGGACAGGACGTCTGGCTACACCTTC. The chain uses TRBV5-1 and TRBJ1-2, with 8 nucleotides matching TRBD1. This CDR3 spans 14 amino acids. The germline gives CDR1 SGHRS, CDR2 YFSETQ. J was trimmed by 7 bases and V by 4 bases; bases with no gene match: 9.

This clonotype has ten or more counts. This chain links TRBV9 with TRBJ2-1; D possibly corresponds to TRBD2 (5 bases). V was trimmed by 3 bases and J by 9 bases, leaving 16 bases between them. Per germline, CDR1 SGDLS and CDR2 YYNGEE. The CDR3 runs to 14 residues. CDR3 nucleotide sequence: TGTGCCAGCAGCGCAAGCGGTCAGGTGGGTGAGCAGTTCTTC. Translating gives CASSASGQVGEQFF.

At least ten counts were recorded for this clonotype. The chain joins TRBV20-1 to TRBJ2-5; TRBD2 matches 8 bases. From germline, CDR1 is DFQATT and CDR2 SNEGSKA (reference sequence). V lost 1 base and J lost 2; bases outside the gene matches: 3. This CDR3 contains 14 residues. DNA for the CDR3: TGCAGTGCTAGAGGGACTAGCAGACAAGAGACCCAGTACTTC. This sequence encodes CSARGTSRQETQYF.

The rearrangement links TRBV20-1 to TRBJ2-3, with TRBD2 identical over 7 bases. This CDR3 has 11 residues. Germline V lookup: CDR1 DFQATT, CDR2 SNEGSKA (reference sequence). V shed 5 bases, J shed 9 bases, and the junction held 5 bases outside the gene matches. Here the CDR3 reads CSAFTGGTQYF. In DNA form, the CDR3 reads TGCAGTGCTTTTACCGGGGGGACGCAGTATTTT.

This clonotype was counted at least ten times. The rearrangement joins TRBV7-6 to TRBJ2-2; 11 nucleotides match TRBD2. This CDR3 region has 16 residues. Germline lookup yields CDR1 SGHVS and CDR2 FNYEAQ. V gave up 5 bases and J gave up 6 bases; unmatched junction bases: 8. The DNA for the CDR3 is TGTGCCAGCAGCCCAGAGCCACTAGCGGGAGCCGGGGAGCTGTTTTTT. It is translated as CASSPEPLAGAGELFF.

This clonotype has a count of ten or more. This rearrangement joins TRBV20-1 to TRBJ2-1; D may be TRBD1 or TRBD2 (5 bases each). V lost 6 bases to trimming and J lost 6 bases, with 18 bases between them. From germline, CDR1 is DFQATT and CDR2 SNEGSKA (reference sequence). CDR3 length equals 14 residues. The CDR3 spells CSAPEWTGANEQFF. The CDR3 nucleotides read TGCAGTGCCCCTGAGTGGACTGGGGCCAATGAGCAGTTCTTC.